The clone carrying this T cell receptor (beta chain) has just a few counts. The sample comes from a study of human T cells and chemical hapten exposure. V lost 0 bases, J lost 2 bases, and 12 bases lay in between. Germline-derived CDR1 and CDR2 are SGHRS and YFSETQ. This CDR3 comprises 15 residues. Time point meaning: patch test 2, 6 weeks after DPC sensitization. Treatment noted: therapeutic diphenylcyclopropenone sensitization with weekly scalp DPC. MiXCR was run by TCRdb on the RACE reads, yielding one entry per CDR3 protein. The repertoire includes some 80,000 distinct CDR3 sequences, around 10% of them detected once, and 1.6% sits in the top ten.

Sequenced here: whole blood, sampled in connection with sensitization to the hapten diphenylcyclopropenone (DPC). The TCR sequence derives from a man between 18 and 35 years old with alopecia areata. Some clones in this sample may be carry-over from other donors' samples. J is TRBJ2-7 and V is TRBV5-1; D is ambiguous. This CDR3 reads CASSLAPDGTYEQYF. CDR3 DNA sequence: TGCGCCAGCAGCTTGGCCCCGGACGGCACCTACGAGCAGTACTTC.